This T cell receptor (beta chain) is drawn from a study of blood T cell repertoires in COVID-19. Study-wide context: T cells, B-cell-depleted T cells, or PBMCs provided the cDNA or gDNA that served as material.

The CDR3 consists of 14 residues. Germline V gene sequence: CDR1 ENHRY, CDR2 SYGVKD. The V end lost 2 bases, the J end lost 0 bases, and 7 bases lay between the germline ends. How the authors handled the data: By means of reference gene primer amplification, nucleated cell counts were estimated. The method was immunoSEQ multiplex PCR; TCRdb's version includes in-frame clones alone and lacks a portion of them. The V and J calls and the clone size are those of that table, but D and trimming were determined from the DNA. In the table there are 150,000 to 200,000 clones, around 85% of which are singletons.

This receptor was obtained from a woman older than 75 with acute or convalescent COVID-19. The sequencing sample was made of peripheral blood. The chain uses TRBV10-3 and TRBJ1-1; D possibly corresponds to TRBD1 (5 bases). As DNA, the CDR3 is TGTGCCATCAGTGAGAGGGGAATGAACACTGAAGCTTTCTTT. It yields the protein CAISERGMNTEAFF.